A single sample is the source of the 12 T cell receptor beta chains below, sequenced in a study of beta chain features in type 1 diabetes. Sequencing targeted expressed TCRB transcripts, as all isolated RNA had been reverse transcribed. Sequencing was performed with immunoSEQ multiplex PCR; in TCRdb, only in-frame clones are kept and a portion is missing. This sample has fewer than 900,000 clones; about 17% occur once, and the top ten carry 0.023%. Sample: naive CD4+ T cells from blood. Receptor source: a woman between 18 and 29 years old in good health.

The CDR3 reads CASSFFGTPSTDTQYF. The DNA for the CDR3 is TGTGCCAGCAGTTTTTTTGGGACACCGAGCACAGATACGCAGTATTTT. The rearrangement links TRBV28 to TRBJ2-3; possible D gene TRBD1, 6 bases. CDR1 MDHEN and CDR2 SYDVKM come from the germline V gene. The CDR3 is 16 residues long. Trimming removed 3 bases from V and 0 bases from J, with 13 bases in between.

The chain recombines TRBV9 with TRBJ2-2; 8 bases align to TRBD2. Germline V gene lookup returns CDR1 SGDLS and CDR2 YYNGEE. The length of the CDR3 is 17 residues. V shed 0 bases, J shed 2 bases, and the junction held 6 bases outside the gene matches. The CDR3 bases are TGTGCCAGCAGCGTAGCTACTAGCGGATTAAACACCGGGGAGCTGTTTTTT. Its protein product is CASSVATSGLNTGELFF.

This rearrangement joins TRBV6-5 to TRBJ2-5; D is uncertain. V lost 8 bases and J 4 bases, leaving 17 bases between the germline ends. The CDR3 loop spans 14 amino acids. Germline CDR1 and CDR2: MNHEY and SVGAGI. CDR3 sequence reads: CASSARVLGETQYF. The CDR3 bases are TGTGCCAGCTCCGCCCGGGTATTAGGAGAGACCCAGTACTTC.

This clone was seen a handful of times. The rearrangement links TRBV7-4 to TRBJ2-1, with 9 bases that match TRBD1. V trimming: 3 bases; J trimming: 4 bases; junction bases outside the gene matches: 22. The V gene's germline CDR1 is SGHVT and CDR2 SQSDAQ. The CDR3 extends over 21 amino acids. Here the CDR3 DNA reads TGTGCCAGCAGCTTTGGTTTGGTTGGGACAGGGTCTTTCCGAACTTACAATGAGCAGTTCTTC. Amino acid sequence: CASSFGLVGTGSFRTYNEQFF.

The sample holds a few counts of this clone. V and J are TRBV6-6 and TRBJ2-3, with a tentative D call TRBD1 (5 bases). The CDR3 totals 12 residues. Trimming pared 7 bases from V and 3 bases from J, leaving 8 bases between. Germline CDR1 MNHNY, CDR2 SVGAGI (reference sequence). The CDR3, as DNA: TGTGCCAGCACCAGACAGACAGATACGCAGTATTTT. This encodes CASTRQTDTQYF.

The table lists this clone with a few counts. The CDR3 loop is CASSYSAGFNYGYTF. DNA for the CDR3: TGTGCCAGCAGTTACTCTGCAGGGTTTAACTATGGCTACACCTTC. The V gene is TRBV6-5, the J gene TRBJ1-2, with D maybe TRBD1 (5 bases). This CDR3 has 15 residues. Germline V gene data show CDR1 as MNHEY and CDR2 as SVGAGI. Trimming shortened V by 0 bases and J by 1 base, and 9 bases separated the two germline ends.

There are a few counts of this clone. The chain recombines TRBV7-9 with TRBJ1-1, with 9 bases identical to TRBD1. This CDR3 is 16 amino acids long. J gave up 3 bases and V 5 bases, and 10 bases lay outside the gene matches. The germline CDR1 and CDR2 sequences are SEHNR and FQNEAQ (reference sequence). The CDR3 here is CASSAITGGFDTEAFF. CDR3 in DNA: TGTGCCAGCAGCGCCATAACAGGGGGCTTCGACACTGAAGCTTTCTTT.

In its sample, this clone was seen a few times. The J gene is TRBJ2-5, the V gene TRBV7-2, with D unresolved. The CDR3 consists of 12 residues. CDR1 is SGHTA, CDR2 FQGNSA, per germline. Trimming took 0 bases from V and 8 from J, leaving 7 bases between them. CDR3: CASSLALVTQYF. CDR3 coding DNA: TGTGCCAGCAGCTTAGCGCTGGTAACCCAGTACTTC.

This chain connects TRBV11-3 to TRBJ2-2, with 12 bases aligning to TRBD1. This CDR3 has 16 amino acids. V dropped 0 bases and J dropped 5; count of bases not matched to a gene: 1. Per germline, CDR1 SGHNT and CDR2 YENEEA. For the CDR3, the DNA is TGTGCCAGCAGCTTAGAGGGACAGGGGGCGACCGGGGAGCTGTTTTTT. It encodes CASSLEGQGATGELFF. The complete variable domain, with remaining parts taken from reference TRBV11-3 and TRBJ2-2, reads EAGVVQSPRYKIIEKKQPVAFWCNPISGHNTLYWYLQNLGQGPELLIRYENEEAVDDSQLPKDRFSAERLKGVDSTLKIQPAELGDSAVYLCASSLEGQGATGELFFGEGSRLTVL.

This clone was seen only a few times. The J gene is TRBJ2-5, the V gene TRBV2; no clear D gene. V was clipped by 6 bases and J by 3 bases, with 17 bases between them. Germline V CDR1 and CDR2: SNHLY, FYNNEI. The length of the CDR3 is 15 residues. The CDR3 sequence is CASRTLDLVEETQYF. In DNA, the CDR3 is TGTGCCAGCAGGACATTGGACCTGGTAGAAGAGACCCAGTACTTC.

There are a few counts of this clone. The chain employs TRBV28 and TRBJ2-1, with 7 bases aligning to TRBD2. V lost 2 bases, J lost 2 bases, and 6 bases stayed unmatched. CDR3 length equals 16 residues. Germline V gene lookup returns CDR1 MDHEN and CDR2 SYDVKM. The chain's CDR3 is CASSLIAGAAYNEQFF. CDR3 coding DNA: TGTGCCAGCAGTTTAATTGCGGGAGCGGCCTACAATGAGCAGTTCTTC.

The rearrangement joins TRBV7-2 to TRBJ2-1; TRBD2 matches 10 bases. Germline CDR1 SGHTA, CDR2 FQGNSA. The CDR3 loop spans 16 amino acids. The V and J ends lost 4 bases and 4 bases, in that order; junction bases with no gene match: 7. The CDR3 reads CASSWVASGRYNEQFF. DNA for the CDR3: TGTGCCAGCAGCTGGGTTGCTAGCGGGAGATACAATGAGCAGTTCTTC.